These 16 T cell receptor beta chains share one sample of origin, sequenced in a study of blood T cell repertoires in COVID-19. Clones were sequenced by immunoSEQ multiplex PCR, and TCRdb holds only the in-frame ones, with some missing. The sample yields 60,000 or so clones, over 70% seen once. The sequenced sample consisted of peripheral blood. Source of these receptors: a man aged 25-40 years with COVID-19, enrolled during active disease.

This chain connects TRBV12-3 or TRBV12-4 to TRBJ2-7, with no clear D. V lost 0 bases and J lost 4, with 4 bases in between. The CDR3 spans 12 residues. CDR3 DNA sequence: TGTGCCAGCAGTTTAGCCCTATACGAGCAGTACTTC. Amino acid sequence: CASSLALYEQYF.

The J gene is TRBJ2-5, the V gene TRBV13; 13 nucleotides line up with TRBD2. The V segment lost 5 bases and the J segment 4 bases; nucleotides outside the gene matches: 10. Looked up from germline, CDR1 is PRHDT and CDR2 is FYEKMQ (reference sequence). The CDR3 loop spans 17 amino acids. The CDR3 loop reads CASSLGGTSGNRETQYF. The CDR3 nucleotides are TGTGCCAGCAGCCTGGGGGGGACTAGCGGGAATCGAGAGACCCAGTACTTC.

A single count supports this clone. The rearrangement links TRBV27 to TRBJ1-2, with 11 bases identical to TRBD1. After removal of 3 bases from V and 4 bases from J, the junction contained 4 bases not matched to a gene. Per the germline V gene, CDR1 is MNHEY and CDR2 is SMNVEV (reference sequence). The CDR3 sequence is 15 residues long. The CDR3 coding sequence is TGTGCCAGCAGTTTCGGGACAGGGGGGATCTATGGCTACACCTTC. It specifies CASSFGTGGIYGYTF.

The chain employs TRBV30 and TRBJ1-6; D may be TRBD1 (5 bases). Germline CDR1 reads GTSNPN; CDR2 reads SVGIG (reference sequence). V lost 7 bases and J 8 bases, leaving 15 bases between the germline ends. The length of the CDR3 is 13 residues. The CDR3 DNA is TGTGCCTACAAGACGGGACTCTATTCACCCCTCCACTTT. Translated, it gives CAYKTGLYSPLHF.

This chain links TRBV14 with TRBJ2-7; TRBD2 matches 13 bases. V lost 2 bases to trimming and J lost 2 bases; unmatched junction nucleotides: 3. Per germline, CDR1 SGHDN and CDR2 FVKESK. The CDR3 covers 16 residues. In nucleotides, the CDR3 is TGTGCCAGCAGCCAAAAGGGGACTAGCGGGGCCTACGAGCAGTACTTC. Encoded protein: CASSQKGTSGAYEQYF.

The V gene is TRBV6-2 or TRBV6-3, the J gene TRBJ2-7; TRBD2 matches 7 bases. Germline assignment: CDR1 MNHEY and CDR2 SVGEGT. V shed 6 bases and J 6 bases; nucleotides not matched to a gene: 11. This CDR3 has 14 amino acids. In nucleotides, the CDR3 is TGTGCCAGCAGCCTACGGGGCGGGAGTCTCGAGCAGTACTTC. Translated, it gives CASSLRGGSLEQYF.

The rearrangement joins TRBV5-1 to TRBJ2-1; 8 bases map to TRBD1. Germline V CDR1 and CDR2: SGHRS, YFSETQ. CDR3 length equals 14 residues. The junction had 6 bases not matched to a gene; V was cut back by 3 bases and J by 7 bases. CDR3 nucleotides: TGCGCCAGCAGCTCAGGACAGGGTGTTAATGAGCAGTTCTTC. This codes for CASSSGQGVNEQFF.

The chain couples TRBV7-9 to TRBJ2-7; 9 bases map to TRBD1. CDR1 is SEHNR, CDR2 FQNEAQ, per germline (reference sequence). With 9 bases clipped from V and 6 bases from J, the junction kept 9 bases outside the gene matches. This CDR3 has 13 amino acids. The CDR3 DNA sequence: TGTGCCAGTCAGAGGACAGGGGCGTCCGAGCAGTACTTC. It translates to CASQRTGASEQYF.

Only a few counts were recorded for this clone. CDR3 sequence: CATSETGTGAFF. Here the CDR3 DNA reads TGTGCCACCAGTGAGACCGGGACAGGGGCTTTCTTT. This rearrangement joins TRBV24-1 to TRBJ1-1; 9 nucleotides align to TRBD1. J was trimmed by 11 bases and V by 4 bases; bases with no gene match: 4. The length of the CDR3 is 12 residues. The germline V gene has CDR1 KGHDR and CDR2 SFDVKD.

The J gene is TRBJ1-5, the V gene TRBV7-2, with D uncertain. Trimming took off 5 bases at V and 4 bases at J, with 18 bases between the two ends. The CDR3 has 16 residues. Germline V CDR1 and CDR2: SGHTA, FQGNSA. As DNA, the CDR3 is TGTGCCAGCAGCCCCGCGGGGAGGGTCCGGAATCAGCCCCAGCATTTT. Translation: CASSPAGRVRNQPQHF.

The chain couples TRBV4-3 to TRBJ1-4; D ambiguous. V lost 0 bases and J lost 0, with 5 bases in between. The CDR3 extends over 15 amino acids. Germline CDR1 LGHNA, CDR2 YSLEER. CDR3 loop: CASSQDQATNEKLFF. The CDR3 DNA follows: TGCGCCAGCAGCCAAGATCAGGCAACTAATGAAAAACTGTTTTTT.

The chain is built from TRBV7-9 and TRBJ2-1, with 12 bases aligning to TRBD2. The V gene's germline CDR1 is SEHNR and CDR2 FQNEAQ (reference sequence). Losses at the gene ends were 1 base for V and 2 bases for J; bases not matched to a gene: 0. The CDR3 has 16 residues. The CDR3 DNA reads as TGTGCCAGCAGCTTAGGGACTAGCGGGACCTACAATGAGCAGTTCTTC. Encoded protein: CASSLGTSGTYNEQFF.

This clone was seen a handful of times. J is TRBJ1-5 and V is TRBV21-1; TRBD1 reflects the table's D call only, with no check against the DNA. TRBV21-1 is flagged as a pseudogene. The CDR3 consists of 20 residues. The CDR3 DNA reads as TGTGCCAGCAGCAAAGGTGGAGGGACAGCAGACTTATATAGCAATCAGCCCCAGCATTTT. It codes for CASSKGGGTADLYSNQPQHF.

The J gene is TRBJ1-3, the V gene TRBV6-5, with TRBD1 identical over 7 bases. V lost 7 bases and J lost 7; bases outside the gene matches: 13. CDR3 length equals 15 residues. Germline lookup yields CDR1 MNHEY and CDR2 SVGAGI. The CDR3 sequence is CASIGRTGATNTIYF. CDR3 coding DNA: TGTGCCAGCATAGGGCGAACAGGGGCTACCAACACCATATATTTT.

The CDR3 reads CASSLVGSGGGETQYF. The CDR3 DNA reads as TGTGCCAGCAGCTTAGTCGGCTCGGGAGGTGGTGAGACCCAGTACTTC. V and J are TRBV11-1 and TRBJ2-5; TRBD2 matches at 7 bases. CDR1 is SGHAT, CDR2 FQDESV, per germline (reference sequence). V lost 1 base to trimming and J lost 5 bases; unmatched junction nucleotides: 10. The CDR3 loop spans 16 amino acids.

The chain employs TRBV3-1 (or the pseudogene TRBV3-2) and TRBJ2-1; TRBD2 aligns across 8 bases. The CDR3 is 16 amino acids. Germline V gives CDR1 LGHDT, CDR2 YNNKEL (reference sequence). Trimming cost V 1 base and J 9 bases; bases outside gene matches: 11. The CDR3 nucleotides are TGTGCCAGCAGCCAAGGAAACGGGAGGGCCAGTGTTGAGCAGTTCTTC. Amino acids: CASSQGNGRASVEQFF.